This TCR beta chain was observed in a study of shared clonotypes between healthy human individuals. This CDR3 is 17 amino acids long. V was pared by 6 bases and J by 0 bases, with 21 bases between. CDR1 MDHEN and CDR2 SYDVKM come from the germline V gene. This clone was observed once. What it binds is unknown. The assay ran at deep level. Genomic DNA (from each subset) was split evenly across several immunoSEQ plates. The protocol was immunoSEQ multiplex PCR, while the TCRdb copy is restricted to in-frame clones and leaves out a portion. The sample includes around 1.6 million clones, 95% to 99% seen only once; the top ten take 0.4% to 0.55%. Findings and caveats of the study: When naive CD4 clonotypes were compared across a few donors, 4% to 6.5% were shared.

The sequence derives from a man aged 25-45 years in good health. The chain couples TRBV28 to TRBJ2-7; D ambiguous. What was sequenced was naive CD4+ T cells sorted from blood. Subset specified: CD45RA+ positively selected. The CDR3 here is CASRVKGMARSSYEQYF. CDR3 DNA sequence: TGTGCCAGCAGGGTTAAAGGTATGGCGCGAAGCTCCTACGAGCAGTACTTC.